This T cell receptor (beta chain) was captured by sequencing in a study of graft-versus-host responses after intestinal transplantation. Sequenced by immunoSEQ multiplex PCR; TCRdb stores in-frame clones only, minus some. The table shows 20,000 to 30,000 clones, with over 80% occurring only once. This sequence originates from a human patient who received an intestinal transplant, so some T cells may come from the graft donor. The sequencing used PBMCs, collected about 27 days after intestinal transplant.

CDR3 sequence (DNA): TGCAGCGTTGAAGATGCAGGACAGGGGAGGAACACTGAAGCTTTCTTT. Amino acids: CSVEDAGQGRNTEAFF. The chain links TRBV29-1 to TRBJ1-1; 9 bases fit TRBD1. The CDR3 sequence is 16 residues long. Germline V CDR1 and CDR2: SQVTM, ANQGSEA. The trim removed 0 bases at V and 1 base at J, leaving 6 bases unmatched.